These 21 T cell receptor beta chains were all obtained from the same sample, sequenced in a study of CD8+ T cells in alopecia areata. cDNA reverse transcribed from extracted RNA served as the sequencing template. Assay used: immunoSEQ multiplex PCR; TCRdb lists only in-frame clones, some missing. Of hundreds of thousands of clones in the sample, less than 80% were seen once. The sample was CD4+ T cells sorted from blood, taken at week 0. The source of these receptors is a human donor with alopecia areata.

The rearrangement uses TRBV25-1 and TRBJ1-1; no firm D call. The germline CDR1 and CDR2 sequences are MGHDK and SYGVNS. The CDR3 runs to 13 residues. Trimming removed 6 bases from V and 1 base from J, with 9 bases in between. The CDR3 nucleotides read TGTGCCAGCAGAACGCTGACGAACACTGAAGCTTTCTTT. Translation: CASRTLTNTEAFF.

The CDR3 DNA sequence: TGCAGCGGTGGACAGGGGTATGGCTACACCTTC. This translates into CSGGQGYGYTF. The J gene is TRBJ1-2, the V gene TRBV29-1; 9 bases line up with TRBD1. The CDR3 has 11 amino acids. The junction had 2 bases not matched to a gene; V was cut back by 7 bases and J by 5 bases. The germline gives CDR1 SQVTM, CDR2 ANQGSEA.

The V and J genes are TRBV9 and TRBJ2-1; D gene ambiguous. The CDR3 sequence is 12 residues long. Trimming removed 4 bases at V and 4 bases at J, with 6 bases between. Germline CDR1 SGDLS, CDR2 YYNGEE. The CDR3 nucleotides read TGTGCCAGCAGCCCACAATACAATGAGCAGTTCTTC. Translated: CASSPQYNEQFF.

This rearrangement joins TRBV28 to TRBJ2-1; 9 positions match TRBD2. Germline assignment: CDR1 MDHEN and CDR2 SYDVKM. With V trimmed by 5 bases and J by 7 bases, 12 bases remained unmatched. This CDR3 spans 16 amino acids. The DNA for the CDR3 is TGTGCCAGCAGTCCTCATACGGGACTAGCAATAAATGAGCAGTTCTTC. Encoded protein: CASSPHTGLAINEQFF.

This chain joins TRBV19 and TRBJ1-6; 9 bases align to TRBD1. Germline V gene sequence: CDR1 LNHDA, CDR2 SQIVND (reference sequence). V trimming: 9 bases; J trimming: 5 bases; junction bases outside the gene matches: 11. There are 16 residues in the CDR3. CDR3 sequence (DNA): TGTGCCAGCACGACCTTGGGGACAGGGAATAATTCACCCCTCCACTTT. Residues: CASTTLGTGNNSPLHF.

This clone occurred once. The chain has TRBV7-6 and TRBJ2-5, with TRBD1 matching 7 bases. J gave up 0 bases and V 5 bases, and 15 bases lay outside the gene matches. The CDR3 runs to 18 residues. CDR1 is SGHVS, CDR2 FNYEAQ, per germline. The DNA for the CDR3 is TGTGCCAGCAGCCGCGCACTCGACAGGGCCGAGTACCAAGAGACCCAGTACTTC. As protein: CASSRALDRAEYQETQYF.

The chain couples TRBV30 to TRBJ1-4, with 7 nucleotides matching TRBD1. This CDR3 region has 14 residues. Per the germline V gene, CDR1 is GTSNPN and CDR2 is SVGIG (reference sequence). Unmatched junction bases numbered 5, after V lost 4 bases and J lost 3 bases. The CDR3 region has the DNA TGTGCCTGGACCGGGACAGCATCTAATGAAAAACTGTTTTTT. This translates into CAWTGTASNEKLFF.

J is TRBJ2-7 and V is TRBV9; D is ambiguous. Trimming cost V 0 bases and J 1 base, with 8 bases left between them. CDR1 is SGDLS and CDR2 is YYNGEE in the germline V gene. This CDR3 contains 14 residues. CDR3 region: CASSVGPRSYEQYF. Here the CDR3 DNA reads TGTGCCAGCAGCGTAGGCCCACGGTCCTACGAGCAGTACTTC.

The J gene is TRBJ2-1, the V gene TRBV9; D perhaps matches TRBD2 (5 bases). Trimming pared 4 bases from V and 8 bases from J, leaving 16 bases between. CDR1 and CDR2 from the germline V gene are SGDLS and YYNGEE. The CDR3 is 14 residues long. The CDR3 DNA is TGTGCCAGCAGCCTCCGGACTGCCTTGGATGAGCAGTTCTTC. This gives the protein CASSLRTALDEQFF. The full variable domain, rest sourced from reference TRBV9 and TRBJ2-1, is DSGVTQTPKHLITATGQRVTLRCSPRSGDLSVYWYQQSLDQGLQFLIQYYNGEERAKGNILERFSAQQFPDLHSELNLSSLELGDSALYFCASSLRTALDEQFFGPGTRLTVL.

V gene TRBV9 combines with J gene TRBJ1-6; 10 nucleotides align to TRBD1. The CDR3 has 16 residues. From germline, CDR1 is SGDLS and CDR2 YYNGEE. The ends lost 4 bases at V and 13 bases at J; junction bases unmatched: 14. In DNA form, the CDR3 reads TGTGCCAGCAGCCCTAAGTCCGGGACAGGGGCGGTTCCCCTCCACTTT. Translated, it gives CASSPKSGTGAVPLHF.

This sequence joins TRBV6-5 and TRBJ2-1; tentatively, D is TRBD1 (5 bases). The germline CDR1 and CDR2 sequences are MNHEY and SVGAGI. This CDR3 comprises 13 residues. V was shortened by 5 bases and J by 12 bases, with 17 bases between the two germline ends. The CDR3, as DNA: TGTGCCAGCAGTCCCCGCAGGGCGAACGCGCAGTTCTTC. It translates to CASSPRRANAQFF.

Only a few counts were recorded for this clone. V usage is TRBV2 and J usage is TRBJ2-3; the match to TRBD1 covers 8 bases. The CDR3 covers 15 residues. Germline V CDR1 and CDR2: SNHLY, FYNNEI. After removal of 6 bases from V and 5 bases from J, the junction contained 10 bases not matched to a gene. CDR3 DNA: TGTGCCAGCAGCTTGGTGGACAGGGCTCAAGATACGCAGTATTTT. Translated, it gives CASSLVDRAQDTQYF.

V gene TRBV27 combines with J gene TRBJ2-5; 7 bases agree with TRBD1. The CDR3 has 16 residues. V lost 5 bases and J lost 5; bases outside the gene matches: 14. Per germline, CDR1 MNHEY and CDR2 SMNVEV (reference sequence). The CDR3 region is CASSTQGFLRGETQYF. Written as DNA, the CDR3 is TGTGCCAGCAGTACACAGGGGTTCCTACGGGGTGAGACCCAGTACTTC.

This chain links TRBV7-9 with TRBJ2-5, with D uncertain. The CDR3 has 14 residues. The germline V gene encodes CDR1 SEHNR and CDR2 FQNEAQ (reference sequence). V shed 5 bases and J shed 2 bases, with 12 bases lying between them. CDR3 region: CASSRPLEQETQYF. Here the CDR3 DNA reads TGTGCCAGCAGCCGACCTCTCGAGCAAGAGACCCAGTACTTC.

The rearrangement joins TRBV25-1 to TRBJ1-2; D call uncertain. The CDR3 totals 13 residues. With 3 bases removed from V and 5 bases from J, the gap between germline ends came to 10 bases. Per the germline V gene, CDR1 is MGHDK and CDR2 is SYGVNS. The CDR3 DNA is TGTGCCAGCAGTGACCCTAGGGAGTATGGCTACACCTTC. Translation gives CASSDPREYGYTF.

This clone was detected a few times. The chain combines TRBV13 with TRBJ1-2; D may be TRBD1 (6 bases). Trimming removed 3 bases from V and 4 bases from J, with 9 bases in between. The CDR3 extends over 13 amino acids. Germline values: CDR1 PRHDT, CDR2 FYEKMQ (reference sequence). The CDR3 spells CASSLQGSYGYTF. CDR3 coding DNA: TGTGCCAGCAGCTTGCAGGGGAGCTATGGCTACACCTTC.

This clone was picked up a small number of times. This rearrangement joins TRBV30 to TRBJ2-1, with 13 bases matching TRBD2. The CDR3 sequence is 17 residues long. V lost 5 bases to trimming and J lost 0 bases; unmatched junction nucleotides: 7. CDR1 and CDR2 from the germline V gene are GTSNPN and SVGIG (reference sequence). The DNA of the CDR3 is TGTGCCTGGCGATCTTGGACTAGCGGGAGCTCCTACAATGAGCAGTTCTTC. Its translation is CAWRSWTSGSSYNEQFF.

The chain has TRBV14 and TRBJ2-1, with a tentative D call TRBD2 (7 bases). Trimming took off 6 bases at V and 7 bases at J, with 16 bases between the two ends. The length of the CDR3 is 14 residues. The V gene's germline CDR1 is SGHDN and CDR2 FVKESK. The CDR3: CASRPLGGLNEQFF. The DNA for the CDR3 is TGTGCCAGCAGACCCCTGGGGGGGCTTAATGAGCAGTTCTTC.

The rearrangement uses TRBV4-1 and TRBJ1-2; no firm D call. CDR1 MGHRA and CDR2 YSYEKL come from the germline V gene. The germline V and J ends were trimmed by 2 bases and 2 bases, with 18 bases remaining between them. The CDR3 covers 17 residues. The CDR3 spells CASSQLRTSKANYGYTF. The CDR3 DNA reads TGCGCCAGCAGCCAACTCCGGACCTCCAAAGCGAACTATGGCTACACCTTC.

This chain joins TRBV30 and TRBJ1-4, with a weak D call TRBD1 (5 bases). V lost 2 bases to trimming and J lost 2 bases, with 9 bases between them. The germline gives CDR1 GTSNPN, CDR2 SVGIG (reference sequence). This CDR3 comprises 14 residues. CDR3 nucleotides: TGTGCCTGGAGTTCGACAGAGACTAATGAAAAACTGTTTTTT. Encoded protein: CAWSSTETNEKLFF.

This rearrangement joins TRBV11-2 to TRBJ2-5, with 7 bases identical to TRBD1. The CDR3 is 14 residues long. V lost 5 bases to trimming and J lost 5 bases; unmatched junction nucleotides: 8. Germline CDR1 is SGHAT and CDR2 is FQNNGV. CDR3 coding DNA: TGTGCCAGCAGCCATACAGGGGTCGGGGAGACCCAGTACTTC. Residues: CASSHTGVGETQYF.